The source of this T cell receptor (beta chain) is a study of T cells after yellow fever vaccination. The CDR3 totals 13 residues. The V gene's germline CDR1 is SGHTA and CDR2 FQGTGA. V dropped 5 bases and J dropped 4 bases, with 9 bases sitting between them. TCRdb fed the 5' RACE reads into MiXCR, producing one record per CDR3 protein. Here the sample spans fewer than 150,000 distinct CDR3 sequences, roughly 8% being singletons. This clonotype was seen a few times. The clonotype was recovered from a man between 25 and 39 years old who received the YFV17D yellow fever vaccine. The chain joins TRBV7-3 to TRBJ2-1, with unresolved D. The material sequenced was CD4+ T cells sorted from PBMCs, taken 5 days after the yellow fever booster vaccination. The CDR3 DNA reads TGTGCCAGCAGCGAAAGGGTTTACAATGAGCAGTTCTTC. Translation: CASSERVYNEQFF. Looking up the rest from reference TRBV7-3 and TRBJ2-1 gives the full variable domain: GAGVSQTPSNKVTEKGKYVELRCDPISGHTALYWYRQSLGQGPEFLIYFQGTGAADDSGLPNDRFFAVRPEGSVSTLKIQRTERGDSAVYLCASSERVYNEQFFGPGTRLTVL.